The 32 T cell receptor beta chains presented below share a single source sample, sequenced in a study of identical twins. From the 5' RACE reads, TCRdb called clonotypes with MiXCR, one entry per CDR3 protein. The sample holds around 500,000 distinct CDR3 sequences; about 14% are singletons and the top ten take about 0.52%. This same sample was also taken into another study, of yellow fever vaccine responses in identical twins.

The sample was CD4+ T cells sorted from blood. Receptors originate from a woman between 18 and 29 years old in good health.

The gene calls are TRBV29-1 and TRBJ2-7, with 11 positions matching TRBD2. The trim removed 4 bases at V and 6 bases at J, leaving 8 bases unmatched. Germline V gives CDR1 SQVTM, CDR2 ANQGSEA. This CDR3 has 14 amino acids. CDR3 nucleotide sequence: TGCAGCGTTGGATCTACTAGCGGGAGTACCGAGCAGTACTTC. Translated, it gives CSVGSTSGSTEQYF.

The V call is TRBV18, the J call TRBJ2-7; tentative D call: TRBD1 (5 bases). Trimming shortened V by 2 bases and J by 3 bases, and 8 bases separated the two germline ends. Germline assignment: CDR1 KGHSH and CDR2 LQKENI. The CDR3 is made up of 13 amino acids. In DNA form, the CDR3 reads TGTGCCAGCTCACCATTCAGGGTCTACGAGCAGTACTTC. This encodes CASSPFRVYEQYF.

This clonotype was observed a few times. This chain's CDR3 is CSAARDTSSYEQYF. CDR3 coding DNA: TGCAGTGCTGCTAGGGACACGAGCTCCTACGAGCAGTACTTC. This chain joins TRBV20-1 and TRBJ2-7; possibly TRBD1 for D (6 bases). V was clipped by 5 bases and J by 0 bases, with 14 bases between them. This CDR3 is built from 14 residues. CDR1 DFQATT and CDR2 SNEGSKA come from the germline V gene (reference sequence).

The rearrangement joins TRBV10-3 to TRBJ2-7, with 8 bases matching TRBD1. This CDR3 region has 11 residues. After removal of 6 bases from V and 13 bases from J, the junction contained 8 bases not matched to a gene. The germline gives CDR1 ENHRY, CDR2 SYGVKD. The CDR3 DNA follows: TGTGCCATCAGCCCAGGACAGGGTTGTTACTTC. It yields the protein CAISPGQGCYF.

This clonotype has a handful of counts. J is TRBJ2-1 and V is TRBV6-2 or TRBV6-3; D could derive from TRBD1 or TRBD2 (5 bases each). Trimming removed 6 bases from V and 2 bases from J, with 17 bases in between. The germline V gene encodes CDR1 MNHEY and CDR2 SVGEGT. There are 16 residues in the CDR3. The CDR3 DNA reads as TGTGCCAGCAGAGTTACAAATTGGGACCCCTACAATGAGCAGTTCTTC. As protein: CASRVTNWDPYNEQFF.

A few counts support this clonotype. This CDR3 is CASSWTSGNPDTQYF. CDR3 nucleotide sequence: TGCGCCAGCAGCTGGACTAGCGGGAATCCAGATACGCAGTATTTT. This chain joins TRBV5-1 and TRBJ2-3, with TRBD2 matching over 12 bases. This CDR3 contains 15 residues. From germline, CDR1 is SGHRS and CDR2 YFSETQ. Trimming took 3 bases from V and 4 from J; bases not matched to a gene: 3. Full variable domain (remainder filled in from reference TRBV5-1 and TRBJ2-3): KAGVTQTPRYLIKTRGQQVTLSCSPISGHRSVSWYQQTPGQGLQFLFEYFSETQRNKGNFPGRFSGRQFSNSRSEMNVSTLELGDSALYLCASSWTSGNPDTQYFGPGTRLTVL.

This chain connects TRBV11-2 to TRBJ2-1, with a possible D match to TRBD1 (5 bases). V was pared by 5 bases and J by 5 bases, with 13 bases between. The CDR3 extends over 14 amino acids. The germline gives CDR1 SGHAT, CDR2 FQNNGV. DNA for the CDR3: TGTGCCAGCAGCCCACCCCGACAGCACAATGAGCAGTTCTTC. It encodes CASSPPRQHNEQFF.

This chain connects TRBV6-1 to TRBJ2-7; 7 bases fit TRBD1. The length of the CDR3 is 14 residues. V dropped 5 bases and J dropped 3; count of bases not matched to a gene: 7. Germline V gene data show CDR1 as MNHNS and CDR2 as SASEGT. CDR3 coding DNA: TGTGCCAGCAGTACGACAGGGCCCCTCTACGAGCAGTACTTC. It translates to CASSTTGPLYEQYF.

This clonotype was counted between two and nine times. Here the CDR3 reads CATNSPGDTQYF. The CDR3 DNA reads as TGTGCCACGAATTCCCCTGGAGATACGCAGTATTTT. The chain combines TRBV28 with TRBJ2-3; no clear D. The CDR3 totals 12 residues. Trimming took off 10 bases at V and 5 bases at J, with 13 bases between the two ends. Germline CDR1 and CDR2: MDHEN and SYDVKM.

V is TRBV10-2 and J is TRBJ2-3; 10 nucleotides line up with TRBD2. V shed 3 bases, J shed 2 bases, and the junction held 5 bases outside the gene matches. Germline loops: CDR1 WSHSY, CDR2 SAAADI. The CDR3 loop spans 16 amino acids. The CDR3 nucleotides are TGCGCCAGCAGTGAAACTAGCGGGGCCAACACAGATACGCAGTATTTT. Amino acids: CASSETSGANTDTQYF.

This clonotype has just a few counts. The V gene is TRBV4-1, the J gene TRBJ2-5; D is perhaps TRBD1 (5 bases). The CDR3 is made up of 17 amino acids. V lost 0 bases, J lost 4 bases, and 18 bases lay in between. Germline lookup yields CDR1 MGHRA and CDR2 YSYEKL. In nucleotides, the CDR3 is TGCGCCAGCAGCCAAGATCAGGGTACGAAGCTAGTAGAGACCCAGTACTTC. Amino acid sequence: CASSQDQGTKLVETQYF.

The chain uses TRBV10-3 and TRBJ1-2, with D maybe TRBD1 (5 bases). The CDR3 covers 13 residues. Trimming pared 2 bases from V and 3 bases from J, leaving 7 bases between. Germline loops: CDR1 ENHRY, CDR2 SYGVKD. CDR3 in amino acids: CAISEGGYYGYTF. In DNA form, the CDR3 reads TGTGCCATCAGTGAGGGGGGGTACTATGGCTACACCTTC.

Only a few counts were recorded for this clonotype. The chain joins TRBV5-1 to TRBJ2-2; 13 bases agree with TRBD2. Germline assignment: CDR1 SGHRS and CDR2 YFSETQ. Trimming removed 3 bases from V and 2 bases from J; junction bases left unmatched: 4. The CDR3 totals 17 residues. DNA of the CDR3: TGCGCCAGCAGCTCGGGACTAGCGGGACCTAACACCGGGGAGCTGTTTTTT. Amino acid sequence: CASSSGLAGPNTGELFF.

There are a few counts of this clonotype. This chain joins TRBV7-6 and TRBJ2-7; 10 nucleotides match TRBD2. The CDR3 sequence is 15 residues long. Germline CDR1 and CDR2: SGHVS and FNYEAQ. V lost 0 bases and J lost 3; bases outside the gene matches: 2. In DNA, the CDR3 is TGTGCCAGCAGCTTAGCTAGCGGGAGGTTCTACGAGCAGTACTTC. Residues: CASSLASGRFYEQYF. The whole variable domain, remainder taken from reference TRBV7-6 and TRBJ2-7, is GAGVSQSPRYKVTKRGQDVALRCDPISGHVSLYWYRQALGQGPEFLTYFNYEAQQDKSGLPNDRFSAERPEGSISTLTIQRTEQRDSAMYRCASSLASGRFYEQYFGPGTRLTVT.

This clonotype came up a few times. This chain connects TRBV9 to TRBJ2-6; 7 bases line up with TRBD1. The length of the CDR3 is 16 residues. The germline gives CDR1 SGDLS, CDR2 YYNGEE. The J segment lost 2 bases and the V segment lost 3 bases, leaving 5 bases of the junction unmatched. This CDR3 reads CASSDFDRAGANVLTF. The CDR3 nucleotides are TGTGCCAGCAGCGACTTTGACAGGGCTGGGGCCAACGTCCTGACTTTC. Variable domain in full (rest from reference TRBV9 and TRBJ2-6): DSGVTQTPKHLITATGQRVTLRCSPRSGDLSVYWYQQSLDQGLQFLIQYYNGEERAKGNILERFSAQQFPDLHSELNLSSLELGDSALYFCASSDFDRAGANVLTFGAGSRLTVL.

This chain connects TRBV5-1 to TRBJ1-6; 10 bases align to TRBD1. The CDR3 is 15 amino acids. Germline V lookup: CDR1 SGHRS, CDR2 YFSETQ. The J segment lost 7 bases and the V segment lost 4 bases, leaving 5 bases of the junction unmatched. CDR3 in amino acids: CASSTGQGVNSPLHF. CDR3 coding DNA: TGCGCCAGCAGCACCGGACAGGGGGTAAATTCACCCCTCCACTTT.

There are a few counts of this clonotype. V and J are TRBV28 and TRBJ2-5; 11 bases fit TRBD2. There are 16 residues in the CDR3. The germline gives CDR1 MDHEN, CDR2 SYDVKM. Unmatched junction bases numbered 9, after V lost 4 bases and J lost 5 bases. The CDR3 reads CASSSNSGRAMETQYF. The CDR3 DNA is TGTGCCAGCAGTTCAAATAGCGGGAGGGCCATGGAGACCCAGTACTTC.

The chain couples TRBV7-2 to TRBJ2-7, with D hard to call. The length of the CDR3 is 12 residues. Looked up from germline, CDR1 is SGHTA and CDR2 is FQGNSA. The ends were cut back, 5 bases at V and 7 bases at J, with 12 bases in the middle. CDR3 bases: TGTGCCAGCAGCCCCGTGGGGTTGGAGCAGTACTTC. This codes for CASSPVGLEQYF. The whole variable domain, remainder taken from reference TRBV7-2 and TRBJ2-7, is GAGVSQSPSNKVTEKGKDVELRCDPISGHTALYWYRQSLGQGLEFLIYFQGNSAPDKSGLPSDRFSAERTGGSVSTLTIQRTQQEDSAVYLCASSPVGLEQYFGPGTRLTVT.

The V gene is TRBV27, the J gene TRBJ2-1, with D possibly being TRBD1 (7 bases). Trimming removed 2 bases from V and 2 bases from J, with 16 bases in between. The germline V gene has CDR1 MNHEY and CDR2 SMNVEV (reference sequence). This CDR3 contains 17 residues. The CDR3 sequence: CASSLSRGTDPYNEQFF. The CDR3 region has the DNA TGTGCCAGCAGTTTAAGCCGCGGGACAGATCCCTACAATGAGCAGTTCTTC.

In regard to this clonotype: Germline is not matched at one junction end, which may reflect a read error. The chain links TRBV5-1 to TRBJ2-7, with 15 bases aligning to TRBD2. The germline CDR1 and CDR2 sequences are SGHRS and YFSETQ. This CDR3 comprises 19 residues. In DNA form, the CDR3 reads TGCGCCAGCACCTTGGGGCTGGGACTAGCGGGAGGCCGATTATACGAGCAGTACTTC. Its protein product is CASTLGLGLAGGRLYEQYF.

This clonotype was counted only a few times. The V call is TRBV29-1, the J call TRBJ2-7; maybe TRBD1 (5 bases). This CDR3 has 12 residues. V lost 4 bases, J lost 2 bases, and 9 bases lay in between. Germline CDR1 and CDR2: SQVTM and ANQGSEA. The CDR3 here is CSVAIRAYEQYF. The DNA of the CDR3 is TGCAGCGTTGCCATCAGGGCCTACGAGCAGTACTTC.

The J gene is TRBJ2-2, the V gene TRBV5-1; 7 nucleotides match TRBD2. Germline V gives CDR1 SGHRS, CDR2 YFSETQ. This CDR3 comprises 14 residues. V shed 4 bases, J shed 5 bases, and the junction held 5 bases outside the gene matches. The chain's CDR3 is CASSRASGTGELFF. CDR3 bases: TGCGCCAGCAGCCGTGCTAGCGGTACCGGGGAGCTGTTTTTT.

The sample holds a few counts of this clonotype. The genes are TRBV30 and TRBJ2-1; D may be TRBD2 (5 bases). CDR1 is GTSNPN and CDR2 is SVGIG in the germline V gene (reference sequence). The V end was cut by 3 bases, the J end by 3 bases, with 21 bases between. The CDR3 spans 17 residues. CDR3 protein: CAWSKDWNLRHYNEQFF. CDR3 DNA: TGTGCCTGGAGCAAGGACTGGAACCTAAGGCACTACAATGAGCAGTTCTTC.

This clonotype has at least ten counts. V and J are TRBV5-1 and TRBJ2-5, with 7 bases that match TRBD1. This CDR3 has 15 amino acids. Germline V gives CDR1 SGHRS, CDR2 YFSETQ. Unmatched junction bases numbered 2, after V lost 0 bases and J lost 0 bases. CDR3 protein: CASSLEGTDQETQYF. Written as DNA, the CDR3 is TGCGCCAGCAGCTTGGAGGGGACAGACCAAGAGACCCAGTACTTC.

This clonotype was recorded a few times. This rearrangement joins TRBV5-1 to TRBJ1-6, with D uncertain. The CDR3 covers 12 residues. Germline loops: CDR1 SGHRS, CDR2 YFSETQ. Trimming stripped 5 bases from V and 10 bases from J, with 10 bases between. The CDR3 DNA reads TGCGCCAGCAGGGGCGAGGAGTCACCCCTCCACTTT. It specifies CASRGEESPLHF.

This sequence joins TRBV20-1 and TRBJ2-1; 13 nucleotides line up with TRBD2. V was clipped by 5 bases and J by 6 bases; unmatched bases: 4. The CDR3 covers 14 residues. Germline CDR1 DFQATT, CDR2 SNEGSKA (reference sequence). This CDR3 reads CSALTSGGLNEQFF. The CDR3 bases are TGCAGTGCTTTGACTAGCGGGGGGCTCAATGAGCAGTTCTTC.

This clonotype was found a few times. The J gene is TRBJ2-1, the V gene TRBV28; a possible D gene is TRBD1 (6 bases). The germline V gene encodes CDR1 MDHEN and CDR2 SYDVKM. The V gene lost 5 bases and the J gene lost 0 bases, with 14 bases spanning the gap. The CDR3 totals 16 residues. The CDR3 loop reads CASSLTGYGSYNEQFF. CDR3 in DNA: TGTGCCAGCAGTCTCACAGGGTACGGCTCCTACAATGAGCAGTTCTTC.

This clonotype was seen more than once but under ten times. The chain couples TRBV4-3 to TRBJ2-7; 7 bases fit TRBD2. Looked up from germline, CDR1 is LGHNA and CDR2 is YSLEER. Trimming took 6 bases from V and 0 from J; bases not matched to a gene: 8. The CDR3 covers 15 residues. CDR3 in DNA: TGCGCCAGCAGTAAGGCGGGAGTCCGCTCCTACGAGCAGTACTTC. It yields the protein CASSKAGVRSYEQYF.

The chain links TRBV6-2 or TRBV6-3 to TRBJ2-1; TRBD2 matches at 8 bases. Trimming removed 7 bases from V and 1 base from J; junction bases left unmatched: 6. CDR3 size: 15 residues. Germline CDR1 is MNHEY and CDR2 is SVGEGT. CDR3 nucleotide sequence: TGTGCCAGCATCCGAAGCGGGAGTTCCTACAATGAGCAGTTCTTC. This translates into CASIRSGSSYNEQFF.

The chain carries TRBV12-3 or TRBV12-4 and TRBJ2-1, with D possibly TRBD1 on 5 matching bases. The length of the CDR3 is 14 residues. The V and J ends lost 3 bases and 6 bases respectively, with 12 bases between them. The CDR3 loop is CASSFYVGLNEQFF. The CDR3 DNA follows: TGTGCCAGCAGTTTTTATGTGGGGCTCAATGAGCAGTTCTTC.

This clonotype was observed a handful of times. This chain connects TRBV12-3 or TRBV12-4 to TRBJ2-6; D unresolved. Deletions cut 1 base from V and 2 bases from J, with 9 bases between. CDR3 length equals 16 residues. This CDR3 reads CASSLVDGPGANVLTF. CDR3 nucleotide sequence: TGTGCCAGCAGTTTAGTTGACGGCCCTGGGGCCAACGTCCTGACTTTC.

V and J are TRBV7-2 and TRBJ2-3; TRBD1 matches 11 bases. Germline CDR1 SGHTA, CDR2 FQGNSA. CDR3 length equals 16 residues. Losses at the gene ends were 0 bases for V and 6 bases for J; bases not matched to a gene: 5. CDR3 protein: CASSLAGTGGMDTQYF. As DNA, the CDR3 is TGTGCCAGCAGCTTAGCCGGGACAGGGGGGATGGATACGCAGTATTTT.